This entry concerns a single T cell receptor (beta chain). The antigen remains unidentified. The sample is drawn from a study of OX40 agonist ivuxolimab in advanced cancers. Overall study context: In this cohort, patients received ivuxolimab, an agonistic anti-OX40 (CD134) antibody. Study conclusions and caveats: Expanded peripheral T-cell antigen specificity went undetermined.

Clones were sequenced by immunoSEQ multiplex PCR, and TCRdb holds only the in-frame ones, with some missing. Here the sample spans fewer than 120,000 clones, roughly nine tenths being singletons. Germline trimming cut 5 bases from V and 4 bases from J; bases unmatched to any gene: 10. The CDR3 is made up of 15 amino acids. The germline V gene has CDR1 SGHTA and CDR2 FQGNSA. The sequences come from CD4+ or CD8+ T cells sorted from blood, collected in a trial of the OX40 agonist ivuxolimab. This receptor was obtained from an adult with an advanced solid tumor such as melanoma, head and neck, liver or kidney cancer. This chain connects TRBV7-2 to TRBJ1-2, with TRBD1 identical over 7 bases. CDR3 sequence (DNA): TGTGCCAGCAGCGCGTCACAGGGACAGACCTATGGCTACACCTTC. Amino acids: CASSASQGQTYGYTF.